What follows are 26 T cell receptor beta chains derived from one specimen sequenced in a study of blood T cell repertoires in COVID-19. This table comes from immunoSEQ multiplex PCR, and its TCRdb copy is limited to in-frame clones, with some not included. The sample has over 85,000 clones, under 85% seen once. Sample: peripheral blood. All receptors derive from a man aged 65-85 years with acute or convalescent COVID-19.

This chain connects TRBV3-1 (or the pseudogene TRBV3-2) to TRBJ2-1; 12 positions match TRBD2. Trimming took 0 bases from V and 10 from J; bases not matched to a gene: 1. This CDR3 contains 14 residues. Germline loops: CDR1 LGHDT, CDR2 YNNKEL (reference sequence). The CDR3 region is CASSQEGLAGEQFF. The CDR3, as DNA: TGTGCCAGCAGCCAAGAGGGACTAGCGGGCGAGCAGTTCTTC.

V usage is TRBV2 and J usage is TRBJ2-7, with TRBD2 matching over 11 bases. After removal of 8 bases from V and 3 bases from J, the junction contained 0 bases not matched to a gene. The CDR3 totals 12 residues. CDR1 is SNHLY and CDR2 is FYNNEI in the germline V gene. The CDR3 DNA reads TGTGCCAGCGGGACTAGCGGCTACGAGCAGTACTTC. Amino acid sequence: CASGTSGYEQYF.

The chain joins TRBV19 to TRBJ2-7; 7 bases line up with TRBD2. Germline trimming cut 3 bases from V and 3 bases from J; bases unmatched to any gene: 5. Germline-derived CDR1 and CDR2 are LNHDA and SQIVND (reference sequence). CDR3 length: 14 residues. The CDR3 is CASSMGSSGYEQYF. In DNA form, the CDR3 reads TGTGCCAGTAGTATGGGTTCTAGCGGCTACGAGCAGTACTTC. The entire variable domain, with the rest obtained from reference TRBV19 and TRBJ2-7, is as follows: DGGITQSPKYLFRKEGQNVTLSCEQNLNHDAMYWYRQDPGQGLRLIYYSQIVNDFQKGDIAEGYSVSREKKESFPLTVTSAQKNPTAFYLCASSMGSSGYEQYFGPGTRLTVT.

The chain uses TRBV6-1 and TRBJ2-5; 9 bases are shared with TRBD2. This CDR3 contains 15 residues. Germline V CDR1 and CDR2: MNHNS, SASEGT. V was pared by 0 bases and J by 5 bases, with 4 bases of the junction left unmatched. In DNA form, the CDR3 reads TGTGCCAGCAGTGAAGCTCCGCGGGGGGGCGAGACCCAGTACTTC. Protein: CASSEAPRGGETQYF.

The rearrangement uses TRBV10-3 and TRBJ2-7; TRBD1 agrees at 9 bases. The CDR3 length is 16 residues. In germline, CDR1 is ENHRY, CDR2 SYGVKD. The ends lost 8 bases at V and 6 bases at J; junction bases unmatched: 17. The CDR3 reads CAIESFGGQGSREQYF. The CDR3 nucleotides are TGTGCCATCGAAAGTTTCGGGGGACAGGGAAGTCGCGAGCAGTACTTC.

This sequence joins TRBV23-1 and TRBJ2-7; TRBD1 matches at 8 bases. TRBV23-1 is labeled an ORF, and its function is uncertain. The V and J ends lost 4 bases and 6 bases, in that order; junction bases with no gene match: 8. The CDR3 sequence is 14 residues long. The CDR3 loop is CASSRDRGRGEQYF. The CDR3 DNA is TGCGCCAGCAGTCGCGACAGGGGAAGGGGCGAGCAGTACTTC.

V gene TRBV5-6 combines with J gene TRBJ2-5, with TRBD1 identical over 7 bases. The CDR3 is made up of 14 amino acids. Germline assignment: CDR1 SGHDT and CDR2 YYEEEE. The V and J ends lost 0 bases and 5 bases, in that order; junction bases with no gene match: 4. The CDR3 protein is CASSLGSRGETQYF. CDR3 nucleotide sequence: TGTGCCAGCAGCTTGGGTTCCAGGGGGGAGACCCAGTACTTC.

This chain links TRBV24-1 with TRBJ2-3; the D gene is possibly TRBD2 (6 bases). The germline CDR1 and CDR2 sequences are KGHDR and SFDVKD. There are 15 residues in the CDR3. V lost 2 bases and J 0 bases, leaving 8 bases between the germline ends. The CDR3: CATSDWSGSTDTQYF. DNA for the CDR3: TGTGCCACCAGTGATTGGAGCGGGAGCACAGATACGCAGTATTTT.

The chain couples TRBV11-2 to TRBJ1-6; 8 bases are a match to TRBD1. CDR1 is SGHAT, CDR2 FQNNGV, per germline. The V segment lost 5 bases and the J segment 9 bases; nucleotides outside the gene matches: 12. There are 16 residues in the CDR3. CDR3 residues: CASSARTGRNGSPLHF. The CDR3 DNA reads TGTGCCAGCAGCGCGAGGACAGGGCGGAATGGTTCACCCCTCCACTTT.

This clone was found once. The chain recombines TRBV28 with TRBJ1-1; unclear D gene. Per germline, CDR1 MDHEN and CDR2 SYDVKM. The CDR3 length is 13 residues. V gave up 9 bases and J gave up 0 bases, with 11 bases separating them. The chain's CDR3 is CASASVLNTEAFF. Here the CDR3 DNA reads TGTGCCAGTGCCTCGGTTTTGAACACTGAAGCTTTCTTT.

This chain's CDR3 is CASRTSTSPNEKLFF. CDR3 in DNA: TGTGCCAGCCGAACATCGACAAGCCCTAATGAAAAACTGTTTTTT. This chain links TRBV2 with TRBJ1-4; D remains ambiguous. Germline V gene lookup returns CDR1 SNHLY and CDR2 FYNNEI. The V gene lost 8 bases and the J gene lost 3 bases, with 16 bases spanning the gap. The CDR3 extends over 15 amino acids.

DNA of the CDR3: TGTGCCAGCAGTCGGGGACAGGGGACGCGTGGCTACACCTTC. Translated: CASSRGQGTRGYTF. J is TRBJ1-2 and V is TRBV28; 10 nucleotides align to TRBD1. Germline V gene lookup returns CDR1 MDHEN and CDR2 SYDVKM. This CDR3 has 14 amino acids. With 5 bases clipped from V and 7 bases from J, the junction kept 7 bases outside the gene matches.

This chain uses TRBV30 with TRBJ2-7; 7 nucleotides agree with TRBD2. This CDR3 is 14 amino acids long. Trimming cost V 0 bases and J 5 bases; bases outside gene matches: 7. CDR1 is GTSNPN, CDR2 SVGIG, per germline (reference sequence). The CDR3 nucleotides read TGTGCCTGGAGTGTCGGTGCGGGAGTAGACGAGCAGTACTTC. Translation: CAWSVGAGVDEQYF. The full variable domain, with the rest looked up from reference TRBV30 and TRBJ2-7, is SQTIHQWPATLVQPVGSPLSLECTVEGTSNPNLYWYRQAAGRGLQLLFYSVGIGQISSEVPQNLSASRPQDRQFILSSKKLLLSDSGFYLCAWSVGAGVDEQYFGPGTRLTVT.

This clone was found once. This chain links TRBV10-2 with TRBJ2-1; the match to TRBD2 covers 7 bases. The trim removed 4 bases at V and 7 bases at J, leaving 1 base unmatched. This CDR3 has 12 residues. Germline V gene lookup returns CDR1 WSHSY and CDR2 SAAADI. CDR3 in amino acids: CASSASGNEQFF. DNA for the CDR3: TGCGCCAGCAGTGCTAGCGGTAATGAGCAGTTCTTC.

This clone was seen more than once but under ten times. This chain's CDR3 is CASSGTGGYNEQFF. The CDR3 nucleotides read TGTGCCAGCAGCGGGACAGGGGGCTACAATGAGCAGTTCTTC. The chain carries TRBV6-2 or TRBV6-3 and TRBJ2-1; 11 nucleotides agree with TRBD1. Per germline, CDR1 MNHEY and CDR2 SVGEGT. The ends lost 6 bases at V and 3 bases at J; junction bases unmatched: 1. The CDR3 is 14 residues long.

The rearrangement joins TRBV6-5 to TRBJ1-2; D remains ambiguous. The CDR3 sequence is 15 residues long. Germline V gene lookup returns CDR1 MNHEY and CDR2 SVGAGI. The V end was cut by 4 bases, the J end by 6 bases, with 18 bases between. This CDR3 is CASSWGGVLSDGYTF. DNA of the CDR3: TGTGCCAGCAGTTGGGGAGGTGTTCTGTCAGATGGCTACACCTTC.

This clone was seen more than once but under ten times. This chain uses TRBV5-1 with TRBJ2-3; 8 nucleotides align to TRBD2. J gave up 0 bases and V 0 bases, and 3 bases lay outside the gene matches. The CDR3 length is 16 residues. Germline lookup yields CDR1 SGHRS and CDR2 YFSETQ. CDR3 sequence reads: CASSLVSGGSTDTQYF. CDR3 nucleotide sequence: TGCGCCAGCAGCTTGGTGTCGGGGGGGAGCACAGATACGCAGTATTTT. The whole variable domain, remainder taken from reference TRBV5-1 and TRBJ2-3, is KAGVTQTPRYLIKTRGQQVTLSCSPISGHRSVSWYQQTPGQGLQFLFEYFSETQRNKGNFPGRFSGRQFSNSRSEMNVSTLELGDSALYLCASSLVSGGSTDTQYFGPGTRLTVL.

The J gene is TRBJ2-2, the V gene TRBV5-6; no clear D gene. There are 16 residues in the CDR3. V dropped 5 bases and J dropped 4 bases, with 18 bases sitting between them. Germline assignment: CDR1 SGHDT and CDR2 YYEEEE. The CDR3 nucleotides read TGTGCCAGCAGACTAAAGAGTGGTAGGAGCACCGGGGAGCTGTTTTTT. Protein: CASRLKSGRSTGELFF.

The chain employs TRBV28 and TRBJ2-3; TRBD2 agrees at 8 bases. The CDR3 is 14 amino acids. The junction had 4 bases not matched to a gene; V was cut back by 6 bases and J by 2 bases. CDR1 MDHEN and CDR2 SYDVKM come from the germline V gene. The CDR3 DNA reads TGTGCCAGCAGGCTTAGCGGGACCACAGATACGCAGTATTTT. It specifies CASRLSGTTDTQYF.

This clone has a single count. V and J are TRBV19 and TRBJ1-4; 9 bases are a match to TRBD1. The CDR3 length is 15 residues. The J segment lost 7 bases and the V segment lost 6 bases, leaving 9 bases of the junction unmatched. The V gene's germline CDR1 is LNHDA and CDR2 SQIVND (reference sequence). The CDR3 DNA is TGTGCCAGTAGCCGACTGACAGGGGGAGTTGAAAAACTGTTTTTT. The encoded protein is CASSRLTGGVEKLFF.

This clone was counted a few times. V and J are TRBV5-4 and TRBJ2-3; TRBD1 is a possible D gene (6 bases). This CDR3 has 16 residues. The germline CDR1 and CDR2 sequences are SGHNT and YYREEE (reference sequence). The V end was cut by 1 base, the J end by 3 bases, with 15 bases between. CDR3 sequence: CASSLMLSGETDTQYF. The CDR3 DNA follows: TGTGCCAGCAGCTTGATGCTGTCAGGGGAAACAGATACGCAGTATTTT.

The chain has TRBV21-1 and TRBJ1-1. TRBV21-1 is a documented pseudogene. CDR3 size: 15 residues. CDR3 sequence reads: CASSTPLRGDTEAFF. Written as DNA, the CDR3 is TGTGCCAGCAGCACCCCCCTTCGCGGGGACACTGAAGCTTTCTTT.

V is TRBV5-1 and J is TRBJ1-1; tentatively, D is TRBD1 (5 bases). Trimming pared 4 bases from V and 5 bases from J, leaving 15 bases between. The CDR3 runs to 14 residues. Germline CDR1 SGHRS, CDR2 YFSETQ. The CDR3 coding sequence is TGCGCCAGCAGCCCCCAGGACGGGGGGACTGAAGCTTTCTTT. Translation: CASSPQDGGTEAFF.

CDR3 amino acids: CASSQRRNNEQFF. For the CDR3, the DNA is TGTGCCAGCAGTCAACGGAGGAACAATGAGCAGTTCTTC. This chain links TRBV6-5 with TRBJ2-1; weak D call: TRBD2 (5 bases). Per germline, CDR1 MNHEY and CDR2 SVGAGI. The CDR3 contains 13 residues. Trimming stripped 5 bases from V and 5 bases from J, with 10 bases between.

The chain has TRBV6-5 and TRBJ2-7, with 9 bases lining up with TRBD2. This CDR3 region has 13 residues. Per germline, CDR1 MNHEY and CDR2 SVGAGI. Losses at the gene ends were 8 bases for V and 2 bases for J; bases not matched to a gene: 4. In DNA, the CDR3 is TGTGCCAGCTGGAGCGGGAGGACCTACGAGCAGTACTTC. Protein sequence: CASWSGRTYEQYF.

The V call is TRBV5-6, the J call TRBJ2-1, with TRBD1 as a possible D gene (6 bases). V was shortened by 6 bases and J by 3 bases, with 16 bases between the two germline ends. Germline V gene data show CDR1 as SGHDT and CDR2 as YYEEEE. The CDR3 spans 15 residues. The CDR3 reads CASTMFWTVYNEQFF. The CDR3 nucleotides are TGTGCCAGCACCATGTTCTGGACAGTCTACAATGAGCAGTTCTTC.